This T cell receptor beta chain stems from a study of T cell repertoires in aging, cancer and after chemotherapy. Study in general: Clear clonal overlap appeared across healthy donor samples taken over several months to years. Study-level findings and limits: The repertoire data cannot show anything about immunological memory following chemotherapy. Untreated cancer patients had significantly lower blood TCR diversity than age-matched healthy donors.

Per the germline V gene, CDR1 is SGHKS and CDR2 is YYEKEE (reference sequence). The CDR3 covers 15 residues. V lost 1 base and J 4 bases, leaving 9 bases between the germline ends. Only a few counts were recorded for this clonotype. Its antigen is still unknown. Amplification of TCR beta used genomic DNA extracted from peripheral blood. A mixed TRB-A/B primer pool amplified rearranged TRB by multiplex touch-down PCR. TCRdb reprocessed the multiplex PCR reads via MiXCR and lists one record per CDR3 protein. The sample yields about 15,000 distinct CDR3 sequences, about 50% seen once. The V and J genes are TRBV5-5 and TRBJ2-6; D may be TRBD1 or TRBD2 (5 bases each). This clonotype originated in a human donor in good health. Sequenced input: blood. The CDR3 coding sequence is TGTGCCAGCAGCTTGCGAGGGGTCGGGGCCAACGTCCTGACTTTC. It is translated as CASSLRGVGANVLTF.